The 26 T cell receptor beta chains below come from one sample, sequenced in a study of cytomegalovirus exposure and HLA in healthy donors. Some clones are missing from TCRdb's copy, which holds only in-frame ones; the method was immunoSEQ multiplex PCR. The table records hundreds of thousands of clones, roughly 90% of them present only once. Sequencing was carried out using PBMCs. Receptors originate from a woman aged 18-29 years in good health and CMV-seronegative.

This clone has only one observation. The rearrangement links TRBV4-2 to TRBJ2-3; possible D gene TRBD2, 5 bases. The CDR3 runs 14 residues. The germline V gene has CDR1 LGHNA and CDR2 YNFKEQ. The germline V and J ends were trimmed by 0 bases and 7 bases, with 11 bases remaining between them. The CDR3, as DNA: TGTGCCAGCAGCCAAGACCCTACGGGAAATACGCAGTATTTT. This sequence encodes CASSQDPTGNTQYF.

The chain joins TRBV27 to TRBJ1-1; D is unclear. The CDR3 runs 17 residues. V dropped 3 bases and J dropped 1 base, with 18 bases sitting between them. Germline V gene data show CDR1 as MNHEY and CDR2 as SMNVEV (reference sequence). The CDR3 sequence is CASSFLRVEGANTEAFF. CDR3 in DNA: TGTGCCAGCAGTTTCCTCCGGGTGGAGGGTGCGAACACTGAAGCTTTCTTT.

The V and J genes are TRBV6-5 and TRBJ2-7; 8 bases line up with TRBD1. Germline loops: CDR1 MNHEY, CDR2 SVGAGI. With V trimmed by 7 bases and J by 7 bases, 12 bases remained unmatched. This CDR3 region has 14 residues. CDR3 sequence reads: CASTSGQGAWEQYF. The CDR3, as DNA: TGTGCCAGCACCTCCGGGCAGGGGGCATGGGAGCAGTACTTC.

This rearrangement joins TRBV7-2 to TRBJ2-3; tentative D call: TRBD1 (6 bases). Germline V lookup: CDR1 SGHTA, CDR2 FQGNSA. V gave up 4 bases and J gave up 6 bases, with 17 bases separating them. This CDR3 has 15 amino acids. This chain's CDR3 is CASSSGVARGDTQYF. As DNA, the CDR3 is TGTGCCAGCAGCTCGGGTGTAGCGAGGGGGGATACGCAGTATTTT.

This sequence joins TRBV5-1 and TRBJ2-3; 7 bases match TRBD2. Germline-derived CDR1 and CDR2 are SGHRS and YFSETQ. The CDR3 contains 15 residues. The junction had 8 bases not matched to a gene; V was cut back by 3 bases and J by 4 bases. The CDR3, as DNA: TGCGCCAGCAGCTGGACTAGTGCAGCCTCAGATACGCAGTATTTT. It yields the protein CASSWTSAASDTQYF. The full variable domain, rest sourced from reference TRBV5-1 and TRBJ2-3, is KAGVTQTPRYLIKTRGQQVTLSCSPISGHRSVSWYQQTPGQGLQFLFEYFSETQRNKGNFPGRFSGRQFSNSRSEMNVSTLELGDSALYLCASSWTSAASDTQYFGPGTRLTVL.

The chain has TRBV2 and TRBJ2-7, with 8 bases lining up with TRBD1. Germline lookup yields CDR1 SNHLY and CDR2 FYNNEI. The CDR3 consists of 15 residues. J lost 1 base, V lost 6 bases, and 8 bases had no gene match. In DNA form, the CDR3 reads TGTGCCAGCAGGGACGGACAGGGCGTTTCCTACGAGCAGTACTTC. It translates to CASRDGQGVSYEQYF.

This clone has more than one count but fewer than ten. V is TRBV10-2 and J is TRBJ2-2; D is unresolved. Trimming took 3 bases from V and 5 from J, leaving 10 bases between them. CDR3 length equals 14 residues. CDR1 and CDR2 from the germline V gene are WSHSY and SAAADI. CDR3 amino acids: CASSDSPWTGELFF. In DNA, the CDR3 is TGCGCCAGCAGTGATAGCCCCTGGACCGGGGAGCTGTTTTTT.

Here the CDR3 DNA reads TGTGCCAGCAGCGTAGCGGGGGGCCTAGGGTACGAGCAGTACTTC. Its translation: CASSVAGGLGYEQYF. This chain joins TRBV6-6 and TRBJ2-7, with TRBD2 matching over 10 bases. CDR1 MNHNY and CDR2 SVGAGI come from the germline V gene (reference sequence). V was pared by 6 bases and J by 4 bases, with 9 bases of the junction left unmatched. This CDR3 has 15 residues.

The chain is built from TRBV30 and TRBJ2-1, with 7 bases identical to TRBD1. This CDR3 is 18 amino acids long. The V segment lost 5 bases and the J segment 5 bases; nucleotides outside the gene matches: 21. The germline gives CDR1 GTSNPN, CDR2 SVGIG (reference sequence). Written as DNA, the CDR3 is TGTGCCTGGGTGGGGGTTGGCAGGGAAGGCCAGGGGGACAATGAGCAGTTCTTC. This gives the protein CAWVGVGREGQGDNEQFF.

A few counts support this clone. J is TRBJ2-7 and V is TRBV6-1; D might be TRBD2 (5 bases). Germline V gene data show CDR1 as MNHNS and CDR2 as SASEGT. V was trimmed by 1 base and J by 7 bases, leaving 11 bases between them. This CDR3 has 13 residues. The CDR3 region is CASSEVRAREQYF. For the CDR3, the DNA is TGTGCCAGCAGTGAAGTGAGGGCAAGGGAGCAGTACTTC.

V gene TRBV7-9 combines with J gene TRBJ1-1; no definite D call. This CDR3 region has 15 residues. Per the germline V gene, CDR1 is SEHNR and CDR2 is FQNEAQ (reference sequence). Trimming removed 3 bases at V and 1 base at J, with 12 bases between. This CDR3 reads CASSFRTVRNTEAFF. CDR3 DNA sequence: TGTGCCAGCAGCTTCCGAACGGTCCGGAACACTGAAGCTTTCTTT.

V usage is TRBV20-1 and J usage is TRBJ1-2; D is undetermined. V shed 4 bases and J shed 8 bases, with 8 bases lying between them. The CDR3 contains 10 residues. The germline gives CDR1 DFQATT, CDR2 SNEGSKA (reference sequence). CDR3 protein: CSAIVRGYTF. DNA for the CDR3: TGCAGTGCTATAGTCCGGGGCTACACCTTC.

The rearrangement links TRBV30 to TRBJ2-3; 9 nucleotides line up with TRBD1. The CDR3 has 17 amino acids. The V and J ends lost 1 base and 2 bases, in that order; junction bases with no gene match: 10. Germline-derived CDR1 and CDR2 are GTSNPN and SVGIG (reference sequence). CDR3 nucleotides: TGTGCCTGGAGTGATAGCCGTGACAGGGGGATCACAGATACGCAGTATTTT. Translating it yields CAWSDSRDRGITDTQYF.

CDR3 residues: CASSLIRGYGYTF. CDR3 nucleotides: TGTGCCAGCAGTTTGATTAGGGGGTATGGCTACACCTTC. V is TRBV28 and J is TRBJ1-2, with a weak D call TRBD1 (6 bases). Per the germline V gene, CDR1 is MDHEN and CDR2 is SYDVKM. With 3 bases removed from V and 5 bases from J, the gap between germline ends came to 10 bases. The CDR3 spans 13 residues.

The chain is built from TRBV7-9 and TRBJ2-7; a weak D match, TRBD2 (6 bases). Germline CDR1 and CDR2: SEHNR and FQNEAQ (reference sequence). The CDR3 has 13 amino acids. Deletions cut 6 bases from V and 7 bases from J, with 16 bases between. CDR3 sequence (DNA): TGTGCCAGCAGTTCCCCTCGGAGGGAGGAGCAGTACTTC. This translates into CASSSPRREEQYF.

The CDR3 loop is CASSGQGQNIEQYF. The CDR3 DNA sequence: TGTGCCAGCAGCGGACAGGGGCAGAATATCGAGCAGTACTTC. The gene calls are TRBV6-5 and TRBJ2-5; 9 bases line up with TRBD1. The last part of the DNA fits TRBJ2-7 better; the J call may be wrong. CDR3 length equals 14 residues. Germline assignment: CDR1 MNHEY and CDR2 SVGAGI.

This chain links TRBV27 with TRBJ1-5; 7 nucleotides match TRBD1. The germline V gene has CDR1 MNHEY and CDR2 SMNVEV (reference sequence). V lost 3 bases to trimming and J lost 0 bases; unmatched junction nucleotides: 20. CDR3 length: 21 residues. CDR3 in amino acids: CASSFTPPTGSGPYSNQPQHF. CDR3 coding DNA: TGTGCCAGCAGTTTCACGCCCCCGACAGGGTCAGGGCCGTATAGCAATCAGCCCCAGCATTTT.

CDR3 bases: TGTGCCAGCAGCGTGAAACTAGCGGGGGTCGGTAAAGAGACCCAGTACTTC. Its protein is CASSVKLAGVGKETQYF. V is TRBV11-2 and J is TRBJ2-5, with 11 positions matching TRBD2. The germline CDR1 and CDR2 sequences are SGHAT and FQNNGV. J lost 3 bases, V lost 5 bases, and 11 bases had no gene match. The CDR3 totals 17 residues.

The V and J genes are TRBV30 and TRBJ1-5; D gene unclear. Trimming took off 2 bases at V and 8 bases at J, with 13 bases between the two ends. CDR3 length equals 13 residues. The germline V gene encodes CDR1 GTSNPN and CDR2 SVGIG (reference sequence). The CDR3 DNA is TGTGCCTGGAGTCCGCGGGCTACCGAGCCCCAGCATTTT. Its protein is CAWSPRATEPQHF.

This chain links TRBV5-1 with TRBJ1-2; 9 bases are shared with TRBD1. This CDR3 comprises 14 residues. Germline values: CDR1 SGHRS, CDR2 YFSETQ. V shed 4 bases and J 3 bases; nucleotides not matched to a gene: 4. CDR3 amino acids: CASSVTGGDYGYTF. The CDR3 DNA follows: TGCGCCAGCAGCGTGACAGGGGGGGACTATGGCTACACCTTC.

The chain recombines TRBV27 with TRBJ2-1, with D possibly matching TRBD2 (6 bases). Trimming cost V 8 bases and J 7 bases, with 15 bases left between them. The CDR3 runs to 13 residues. From germline, CDR1 is MNHEY and CDR2 SMNVEV (reference sequence). CDR3 in DNA: TGTGCCAGCCATCTACGGGGGAGTAATGAGCAGTTCTTC. Protein product: CASHLRGSNEQFF.

This rearrangement joins TRBV11-2 to TRBJ2-7; 7 nucleotides agree with TRBD2. J was trimmed by 3 bases and V by 5 bases; bases with no gene match: 10. The germline gives CDR1 SGHAT, CDR2 FQNNGV. This CDR3 is 15 amino acids long. CDR3 sequence: CASSLTDSGHYEQYF. The CDR3 coding sequence is TGTGCCAGCAGCCTAACTGATAGCGGGCACTACGAGCAGTACTTC.

The chain joins TRBV10-2 to TRBJ2-1; perhaps TRBD2 as D (6 bases). The CDR3 runs 13 residues. Deletions cut 2 bases from V and 12 bases from J, with 14 bases between. In germline, CDR1 is WSHSY, CDR2 SAAADI. The CDR3 reads CASSEAGPLGQFF. In DNA form, the CDR3 reads TGCGCCAGCAGTGAGGCGGGACCCCTAGGGCAGTTCTTC.

The chain employs TRBV11-2 and TRBJ2-1; D gene ambiguous. V was cut by 1 base and J by 8 bases, with 9 bases left in between. Germline assignment: CDR1 SGHAT and CDR2 FQNNGV. The CDR3 covers 13 residues. This CDR3 is CASSLVRGDEQFF. The CDR3, as DNA: TGTGCCAGCAGCTTAGTGAGAGGTGATGAGCAGTTCTTC.

The CDR3 protein is CASSEVSANTGELFF. CDR3 in DNA: TGTGCCAGCAGTGAAGTATCGGCGAACACCGGGGAGCTGTTTTTT. This rearrangement joins TRBV6-1 to TRBJ2-2; no reliable D call. The CDR3 consists of 15 residues. V lost 1 base to trimming and J lost 0 bases, with 6 bases between them. From germline, CDR1 is MNHNS and CDR2 SASEGT.

V is TRBV7-9 and J is TRBJ2-3; TRBD2 matches 9 bases. This CDR3 has 15 amino acids. With V trimmed by 7 bases and J by 4 bases, 9 bases remained unmatched. Germline V gene lookup returns CDR1 SEHNR and CDR2 FQNEAQ (reference sequence). In DNA form, the CDR3 reads TGTGCCAGCACCGATCTGGCGGGGGGGCCAGATACGCAGTATTTT. It encodes CASTDLAGGPDTQYF.